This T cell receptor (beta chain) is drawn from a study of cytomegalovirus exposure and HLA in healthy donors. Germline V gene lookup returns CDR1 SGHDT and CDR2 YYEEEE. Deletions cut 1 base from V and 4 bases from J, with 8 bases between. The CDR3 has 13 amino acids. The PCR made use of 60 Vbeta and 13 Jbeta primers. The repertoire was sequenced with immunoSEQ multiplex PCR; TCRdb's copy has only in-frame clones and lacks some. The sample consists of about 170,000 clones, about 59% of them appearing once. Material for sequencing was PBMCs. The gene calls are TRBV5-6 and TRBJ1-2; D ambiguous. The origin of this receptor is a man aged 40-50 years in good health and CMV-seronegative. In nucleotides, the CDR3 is TGTGCCAGCAGCTTGCCGATCAGCTATGGCTACACCTTC. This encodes CASSLPISYGYTF.